What follows is one T cell receptor beta chain and its context. Its cognate antigen is unknown. TCRdb itself ran the RT-PCR reads through MiXCR, one entry per CDR3 protein. The table records about 500,000 distinct CDR3 sequences, around 7.9% of them present only once. The CDR3 is made up of 15 amino acids. Germline CDR1 MNHEY, CDR2 SMNVEV (reference sequence). V dropped 2 bases and J dropped 6; count of bases not matched to a gene: 4. The sample belongs to a study of response to subunit inactivated influenza vaccine. Points from the study as a whole: The study's authors posited that every seasonal influenza vaccination enlists few new T cells.

This rearrangement joins TRBV27 to TRBJ2-3; 11 nucleotides align to TRBD2. This specimen consisted of PBMCs from blood, obtained around 25 months after vaccination. The clonotype comes from a man between 50 and 69 years old who received an inactivated influenza vaccine. The CDR3 coding sequence is TGTGCCAGCAGTTTACTAGCGGGAGGAGTGGATACGCAGTATTTT. Protein sequence: CASSLLAGGVDTQYF.